This record concerns one T cell receptor (beta chain) sequence. Only one count was recorded for this clone. The antigen this receptor binds is unknown. Within one base of it there is no much larger clone, and no base qualities were kept. This sample was taken from a study of T cell changes during pregnancy in multiple sclerosis (dated by TCRdb to between 2018 and 2020). Broadly, across the study: In women with multiple sclerosis, the researchers looked at how the T cell repertoire shifted as pregnancy progressed.

Library preparation was by the immunoSEQ multiplex PCR assay. This immuneACCESS table, as held by TCRdb, lists in-frame sequences with V and J called but not all clones. Of the missing ones, under half trace to an unresolved V gene in checked studies; the others have no known cause. This sample lists about 76,000 clones; around 93% were detected once. Clones ranked in the top ten supply more than 2% of the sample. V and J lose 0 bases and 2 bases, and a span of 11 bases separates them. Inclusive of the bounding cysteine and phenylalanine, the CDR3 is 15 residues long. CDR3 DNA only is kept here, 45 bases in frame from base 1. Reading the germline V gene (reference sequence) gives CDR1 MNHEY and CDR2 SMNVEV.

This receptor was obtained from a female donor with multiple sclerosis, enrolled in a pregnancy study. The sequencing used peripheral blood, collected in the second trimester of pregnancy. The V gene is TRBV27 and the J gene is TRBJ2-7; a tentative D match to TRBD2 spans 5 bases. The CDR3: CASSLSWRPAYEQYF. The base sequence is TGTGCCAGCAGTTTATCTTGGAGGCCCGCCTACGAGCAGTACTTC.